The text below deals with one TCR beta chain. The antigen remains unidentified. A J-beta primer mix and a sample-barcoded 5' primer were used in a second PCR of about 6 to 12 cycles. MiXCR, run by TCRdb on the 5' RACE reads, gives a single entry per CDR3 protein. This sample has 780,000 or so distinct CDR3 sequences, with approximately 53% found just once. These data come from a study of blood T cells in healthy people across ages. Findings of the study overall: In older individuals, TCR beta diversity per million T cells was lower, falling roughly linearly with age. Both naive CD4+ cell counts and diversity were greater in long-lived donors than in aged donors.

V lost 7 bases, J lost 4 bases, and 14 bases lay in between. The CDR3 spans 15 residues. The germline gives CDR1 SEHNR, CDR2 FQNEAQ (reference sequence). The sequencing input was blood. The sequence was collected from an older man in good health. The chain has TRBV7-9 and TRBJ2-6, with D possibly called TRBD1 or TRBD2 (5 bases each). The CDR3 loop reads CASISRESGANVLTF. The CDR3 DNA follows: TGTGCCAGCATCAGCAGGGAGTCCGGGGCCAACGTCCTGACTTTC.